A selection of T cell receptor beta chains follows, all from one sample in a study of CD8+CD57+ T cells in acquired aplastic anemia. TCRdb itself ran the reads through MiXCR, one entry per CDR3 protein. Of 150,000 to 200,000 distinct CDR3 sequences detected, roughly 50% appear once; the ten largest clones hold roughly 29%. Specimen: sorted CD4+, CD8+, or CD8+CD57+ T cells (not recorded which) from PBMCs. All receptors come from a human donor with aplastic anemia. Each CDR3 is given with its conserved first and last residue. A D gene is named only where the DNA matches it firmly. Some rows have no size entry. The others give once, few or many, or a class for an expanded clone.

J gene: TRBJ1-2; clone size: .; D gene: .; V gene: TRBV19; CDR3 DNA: TGTGCCAGTAGTACCCTAGCCAGACAGACCTATGGCTACACCTTC; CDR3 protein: CASSTLARQTYGYTF
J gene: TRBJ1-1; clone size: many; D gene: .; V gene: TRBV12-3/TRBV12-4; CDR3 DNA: TGTGCCACCCGGCAGTGGATCGCAGCAAACACTGAAGCTTTCTTT; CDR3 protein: CATRQWIAANTEAFF
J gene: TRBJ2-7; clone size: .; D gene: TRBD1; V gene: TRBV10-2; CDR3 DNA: TGCGCCAGCAGTGCGACACTAGCGGGACAGGGGGCGGAGGAGCAGTACTTC; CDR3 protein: CASSATLAGQGAEEQYF
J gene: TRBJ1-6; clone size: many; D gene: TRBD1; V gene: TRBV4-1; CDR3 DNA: TGCGCCAGCAGCCAGGGACAGGCGATAAGCTCCTATAATTCACCCCTCCACTTT; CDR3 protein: CASSQGQAISSYNSPLHF
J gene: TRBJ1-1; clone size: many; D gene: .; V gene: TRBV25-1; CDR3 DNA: TGTGCCAGCAGTGTGGGGCAGAACACTGAAGCTTTCTTT; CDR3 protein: CASSVGQNTEAFF
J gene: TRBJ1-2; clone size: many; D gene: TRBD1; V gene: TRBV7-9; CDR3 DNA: TGTGCCAGCAGATACGACAGGGGCTACTACACCTTC; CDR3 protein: CASRYDRGYYTF
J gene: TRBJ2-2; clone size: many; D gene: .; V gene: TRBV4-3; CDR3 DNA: TGCGCCAGCAGCCAAGATAAGGCCACCGGGGAGCTGTTTTTT; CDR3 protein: CASSQDKATGELFF
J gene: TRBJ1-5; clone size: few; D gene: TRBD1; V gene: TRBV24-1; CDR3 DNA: TGTGCCACCAGTCAAACAGGGGGCGGTCAGCCCCAGCATTTT; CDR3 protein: CATSQTGGGQPQHF
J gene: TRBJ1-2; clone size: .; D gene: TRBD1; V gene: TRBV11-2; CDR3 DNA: TGTGCCAGCAGACTTAGTCCGGGACAGGCTAGACCTAACTATGGCTACACCTTC; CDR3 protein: CASRLSPGQARPNYGYTF
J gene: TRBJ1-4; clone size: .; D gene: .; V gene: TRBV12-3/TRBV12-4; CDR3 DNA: TGTGCCAGCAGTCAGCAAGTCAGGGAAAAACTGTTTTTT; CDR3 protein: CASSQQVREKLFF
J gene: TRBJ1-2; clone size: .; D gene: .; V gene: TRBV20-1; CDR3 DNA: TGCAGTGCCTCAGGGTTCGAGGGCTACACCTTC; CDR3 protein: CSASGFEGYTF
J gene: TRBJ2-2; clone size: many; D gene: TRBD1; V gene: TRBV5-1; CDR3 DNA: TGCGCCAGCAGCTTGTCAACAGGGGATTACACCGGGGAGCTGTTTTTT; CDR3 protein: CASSLSTGDYTGELFF
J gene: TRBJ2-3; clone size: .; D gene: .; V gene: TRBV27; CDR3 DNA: TGTGCCAGCAGTTTAGCGTGGCCAACCACAGATACGCAGTATTTT; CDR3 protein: CASSLAWPTTDTQYF
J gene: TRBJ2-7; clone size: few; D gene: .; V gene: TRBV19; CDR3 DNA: TGTGCCAGCAGCTTAGGCAAGGGGCTGGAGCAGTACTTC; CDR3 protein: CASSLGKGLEQYF
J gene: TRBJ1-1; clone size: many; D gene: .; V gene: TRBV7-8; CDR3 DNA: TGTGCCAGCAGCTTGACAGCCCGGAACACTGAAGCTTTCTTT; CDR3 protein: CASSLTARNTEAFF
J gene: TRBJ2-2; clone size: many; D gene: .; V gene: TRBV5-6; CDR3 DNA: TGTGCCAGCAGTGAAAGGCGGCCTTGGGGAACCGGGGAGCTGTTTTTT; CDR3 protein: CASSERRPWGTGELFF
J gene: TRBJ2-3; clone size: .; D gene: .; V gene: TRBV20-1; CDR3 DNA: TGCAGTGCCTCAGCCGGGGAGGGGGCAGATACGCAGTATTTT; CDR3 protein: CSASAGEGADTQYF
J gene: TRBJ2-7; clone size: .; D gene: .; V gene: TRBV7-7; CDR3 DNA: TGTGCCAGCAGCATCTCTAGCGACTACGAGCAGTACTTC; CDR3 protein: CASSISSDYEQYF
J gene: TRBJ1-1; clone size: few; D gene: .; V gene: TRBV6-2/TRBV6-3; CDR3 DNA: TGTGCCAGCAGTTACTCAATTGGCGGCCCCACGGAGGGGAACACTGAAGCTTTCTTT; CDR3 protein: CASSYSIGGPTEGNTEAFF
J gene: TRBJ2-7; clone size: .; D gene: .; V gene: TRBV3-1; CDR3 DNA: TGTGCCAGCAGCCAAGAAGGAAGGGGAGCCTACGAGCAGTACTTC; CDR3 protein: CASSQEGRGAYEQYF
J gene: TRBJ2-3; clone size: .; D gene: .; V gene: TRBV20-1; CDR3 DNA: TGCAGTGTCCCGCCGGACGGGGCAGATACGCAGTATTTT; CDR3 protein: CSVPPDGADTQYF
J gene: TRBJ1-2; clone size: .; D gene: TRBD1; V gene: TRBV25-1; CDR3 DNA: TGTGCCAGCAGTGGCTCCGGGACAGCCTTGAACACCTTC; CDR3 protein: CASSGSGTALNTF
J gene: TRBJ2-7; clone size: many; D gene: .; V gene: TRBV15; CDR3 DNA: TGTGCCACCAGGTTAGGGACGCGGGGCTACGAGCAGTACTTC; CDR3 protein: CATRLGTRGYEQYF
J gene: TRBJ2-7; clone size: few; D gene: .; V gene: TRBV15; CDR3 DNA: TGTGCCACCAGCAGAGAGTCGGACTACACCTACGAGCAGTACTTC; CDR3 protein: CATSRESDYTYEQYF
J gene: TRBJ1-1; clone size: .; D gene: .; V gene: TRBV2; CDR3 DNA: TGTGCCAGCAGTGGGTTAATGAACACTGAAGCTTTCTTT; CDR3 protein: CASSGLMNTEAFF
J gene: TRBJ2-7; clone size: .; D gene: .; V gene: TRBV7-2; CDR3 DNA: TGTGCCAGCAGCTTAGATAGTCACTACGAGCAGTACTTC; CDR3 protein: CASSLDSHYEQYF
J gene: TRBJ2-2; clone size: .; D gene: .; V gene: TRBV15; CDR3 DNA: TGTGCCACCAAATCAGGACAGGGAGGGACCGGGGAGCTGTTTTTT; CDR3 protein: CATKSGQGGTGELFF
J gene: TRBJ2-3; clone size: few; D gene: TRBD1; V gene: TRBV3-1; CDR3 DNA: TGTGCCAGCAGCCAAGACGAATCCGGGACAGACAGCACAGATACGCAGTATTTT; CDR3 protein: CASSQDESGTDSTDTQYF
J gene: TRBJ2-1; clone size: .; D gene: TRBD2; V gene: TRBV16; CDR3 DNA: TGTGCCAGCAGCCCGACTAGCGGACCTTACAATGAGCAGTTCTTC; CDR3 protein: CASSPTSGPYNEQFF
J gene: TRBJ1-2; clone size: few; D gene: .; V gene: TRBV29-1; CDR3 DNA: TGCAGCGCCGGACATACAATCTATGGCTACACCTTC; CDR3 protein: CSAGHTIYGYTF
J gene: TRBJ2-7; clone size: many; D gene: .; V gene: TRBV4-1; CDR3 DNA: TGCGCCAGCAGCTTACTTCAAGGGGTGCGAAACCCTTACGAGCAGTACTTC; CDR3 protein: CASSLLQGVRNPYEQYF
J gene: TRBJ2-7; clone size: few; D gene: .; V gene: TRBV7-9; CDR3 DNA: TGTGCCAGCAGGGGGGACCTCCACGAGCAGTACTTC; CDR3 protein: CASRGDLHEQYF
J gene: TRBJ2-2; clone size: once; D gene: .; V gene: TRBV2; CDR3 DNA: TGTGCCAGCAGTGAAGCGCGGGAGCTGTTTTTT; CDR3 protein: CASSEARELFF
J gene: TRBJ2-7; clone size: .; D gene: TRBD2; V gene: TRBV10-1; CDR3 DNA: TGCGCCAGTGAGAGAGTTAGGACTAGCGGGGTTCCGCCCTACGAGCAGTACTTC; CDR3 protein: CASERVRTSGVPPYEQYF
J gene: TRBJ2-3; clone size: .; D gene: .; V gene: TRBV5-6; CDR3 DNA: TGTGCCAGCAGGCTCCCCGGAGCAAGCACAGATACGCAGTATTTT; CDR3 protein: CASRLPGASTDTQYF
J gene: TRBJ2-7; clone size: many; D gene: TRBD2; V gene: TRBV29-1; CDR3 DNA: TGCAGCGTTGTAGGAGCGGGGATTTACGAGCAGTACTTC; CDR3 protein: CSVVGAGIYEQYF
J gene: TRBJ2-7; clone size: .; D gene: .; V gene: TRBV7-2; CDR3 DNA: TGTGCCAGCAGCCCCTCCTACGAGCAGCACTTC; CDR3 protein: CASSPSYEQHF
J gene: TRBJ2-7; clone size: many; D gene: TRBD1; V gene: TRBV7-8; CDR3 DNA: TGTGCCAGCAGCGCAGGACAGGGTGGAACCTACGAGCAGTACTTC; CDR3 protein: CASSAGQGGTYEQYF
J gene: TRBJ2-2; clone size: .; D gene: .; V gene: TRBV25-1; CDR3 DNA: TGTGCCAGCAAACCGATGACCCGGGGGCAAGGCGGGGAGCTGTTTTTT; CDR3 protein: CASKPMTRGQGGELFF